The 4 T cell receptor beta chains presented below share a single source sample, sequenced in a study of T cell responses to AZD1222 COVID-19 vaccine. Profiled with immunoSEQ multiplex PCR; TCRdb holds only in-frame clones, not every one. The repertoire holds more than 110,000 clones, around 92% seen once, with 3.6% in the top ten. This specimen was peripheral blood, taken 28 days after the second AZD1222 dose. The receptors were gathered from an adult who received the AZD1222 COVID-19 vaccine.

The CDR3 sequence: CASSLHGASEQFF. The DNA for the CDR3 is TGTGCCAGCAGCCTCCACGGGGCAAGTGAGCAGTTCTTC. The V and J genes are TRBV14 and TRBJ2-1; D may correspond to TRBD1 or TRBD2 (5 bases each). This CDR3 region has 13 residues. The V end was cut by 4 bases, the J end by 9 bases, with 13 bases between. Germline V lookup: CDR1 SGHDN, CDR2 FVKESK.

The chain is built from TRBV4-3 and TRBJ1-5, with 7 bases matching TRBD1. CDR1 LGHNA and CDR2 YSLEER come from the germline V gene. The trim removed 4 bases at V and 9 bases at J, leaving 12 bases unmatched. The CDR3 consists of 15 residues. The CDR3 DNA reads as TGCGCCAGCAGCCTCTCGGCAACAGGGGAACGGCCCCAGCATTTT. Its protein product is CASSLSATGERPQHF.

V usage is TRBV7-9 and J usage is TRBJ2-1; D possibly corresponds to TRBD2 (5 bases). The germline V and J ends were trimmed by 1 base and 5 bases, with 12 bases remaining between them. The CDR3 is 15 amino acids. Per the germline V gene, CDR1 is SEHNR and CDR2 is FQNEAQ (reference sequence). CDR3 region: CASSLVARYDNEQFF. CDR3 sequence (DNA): TGTGCCAGCAGCTTAGTAGCGAGGTACGACAATGAGCAGTTCTTC.

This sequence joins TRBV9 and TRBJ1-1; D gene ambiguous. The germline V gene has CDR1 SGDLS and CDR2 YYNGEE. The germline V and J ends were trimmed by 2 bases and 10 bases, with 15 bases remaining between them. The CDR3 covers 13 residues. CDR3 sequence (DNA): TGTGCCAGCAGCGTTAGCTGGCACAGCTTAGCTTTCTTT. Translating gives CASSVSWHSLAFF.